Presented here are 19 T cell receptor beta chains from one specimen sequenced in a study of T cells in tumors after PD-1 blockade. The data were produced by immunoSEQ multiplex PCR, yet TCRdb's version contains in-frame clones alone and is incomplete. Among 15,000 to 25,000 clones listed, roughly 80% were seen once. The sequencing used PBMCs, collected after anti-PD-1 therapy. The receptor source for this set is a human donor with advanced basal cell or squamous cell carcinoma (not recorded which).

In DNA, the CDR3 is TGTGCCAGCAGCCAAGGGCATAGCAATCAGCCCCAGCATTTT. Translation: CASSQGHSNQPQHF. The rearrangement joins TRBV16 to TRBJ1-5; no clear D gene. Germline V gives CDR1 KGHSY, CDR2 FQNENV. V lost 2 bases and J lost 0, with 5 bases in between. The CDR3 has 14 amino acids.

The chain employs TRBV19 and TRBJ2-2; D is unresolved. V was shortened by 6 bases and J by 8 bases, with 7 bases between the two germline ends. The CDR3 totals 11 residues. The V gene's germline CDR1 is LNHDA and CDR2 SQIVND (reference sequence). CDR3 sequence (DNA): TGTGCCAGTAGAGCCCTGGGGGAGCTGTTTTTT. Its protein is CASRALGELFF. Filled out from reference TRBV19 and TRBJ2-2, the complete variable domain reads DGGITQSPKYLFRKEGQNVTLSCEQNLNHDAMYWYRQDPGQGLRLIYYSQIVNDFQKGDIAEGYSVSREKKESFPLTVTSAQKNPTAFYLCASRALGELFFGEGSRLTVL.

The rearrangement uses TRBV7-9 and TRBJ2-5; TRBD2 is a possible D gene (5 bases). Trimming removed 5 bases from V and 5 bases from J, with 18 bases in between. CDR3 length: 15 residues. Germline V gene data show CDR1 as SEHNR and CDR2 as FQNEAQ (reference sequence). The CDR3: CASSTWVGKPETQYF. The CDR3 nucleotides read TGTGCCAGCAGCACGTGGGTCGGGAAACCGGAGACCCAGTACTTC.

V gene TRBV3-1 (or the pseudogene TRBV3-2) combines with J gene TRBJ2-3; D is possibly TRBD2 (5 bases). Germline V CDR1 and CDR2: LGHDT, YNNKEL (reference sequence). This CDR3 contains 13 residues. V shed 1 base and J shed 8 bases, with 10 bases lying between them. In DNA form, the CDR3 reads TGTGCCAGCAGCCAAGTAACTGAGGGTACGCAGTATTTT. This codes for CASSQVTEGTQYF.

Only a few counts were recorded for this clone. This rearrangement joins TRBV7-9 to TRBJ1-1; D might be TRBD1 (5 bases). CDR3 length: 14 amino acids. V was shortened by 0 bases and J by 3 bases, with 8 bases between the two germline ends. Per the germline V gene, CDR1 is SEHNR and CDR2 is FQNEAQ (reference sequence). CDR3 sequence: CASSLAWGDTEAFF. The CDR3 coding sequence is TGTGCCAGCAGCTTAGCATGGGGGGACACTGAAGCTTTCTTT.

The rearrangement links TRBV19 to TRBJ2-3; 7 bases match TRBD1. CDR3 length equals 15 residues. The ends lost 7 bases at V and 1 base at J; junction bases unmatched: 8. Germline CDR1 reads LNHDA; CDR2 reads SQIVND (reference sequence). The CDR3 nucleotides are TGTGCCAGTAATCAGAGACAGGGAGGCACAGATACGCAGTATTTT. Its translation is CASNQRQGGTDTQYF.

The rearrangement uses TRBV5-6 and TRBJ2-3; D not certain. The CDR3 loop spans 15 amino acids. Per the germline V gene, CDR1 is SGHDT and CDR2 is YYEEEE. Trimming stripped 4 bases from V and 6 bases from J, with 18 bases between. This CDR3 is CASSRATVAADTQYF. The CDR3 DNA sequence: TGTGCCAGCAGCAGGGCCACTGTGGCGGCCGATACGCAGTATTTT.

The chain links TRBV18 to TRBJ1-2; the match to TRBD1 covers 7 bases. This CDR3 has 14 residues. CDR1 is KGHSH and CDR2 is LQKENI in the germline V gene. J gave up 8 bases and V 5 bases, and 11 bases lay outside the gene matches. CDR3: CASSAFTGEQGYTF. Written as DNA, the CDR3 is TGTGCCAGCTCAGCTTTTACAGGGGAGCAGGGCTACACCTTC.

V usage is TRBV19 and J usage is TRBJ2-1; 8 nucleotides line up with TRBD1. V lost 3 bases to trimming and J lost 9 bases; unmatched junction nucleotides: 13. The germline gives CDR1 LNHDA, CDR2 SQIVND (reference sequence). CDR3 size: 16 residues. DNA of the CDR3: TGTGCCAGTAGTATTCATCTAAGACAGGGGCGGGTTGAGCAGTTCTTC. Its protein product is CASSIHLRQGRVEQFF.

This clone was picked up a small number of times. The chain has TRBV14 and TRBJ1-6; no reliable D call. The CDR3 runs to 17 residues. V was cut by 0 bases and J by 4 bases, with 13 bases left in between. CDR1 and CDR2 (germline): SGHDN, FVKESK. Written as DNA, the CDR3 is TGTGCCAGCAGCCAAGATCGGTTGGTCCTGTATAATTCACCCCTCCACTTT. This codes for CASSQDRLVLYNSPLHF.

V and J are TRBV7-8 and TRBJ2-2; maybe TRBD1 (5 bases). The CDR3 length is 17 residues. CDR1 and CDR2 (germline): SGHVS, FQNEAQ. V lost 4 bases and J 1 base, leaving 16 bases between the germline ends. In DNA form, the CDR3 reads TGTGCCAGCAGCTCCCGTCTCCAGGGATTGAACACCGGGGAGCTGTTTTTT. It translates to CASSSRLQGLNTGELFF.

V and J are TRBV28 and TRBJ2-5; D perhaps matches TRBD1 (5 bases). Germline CDR1 and CDR2: MDHEN and SYDVKM. V lost 10 bases and J 2 bases, leaving 11 bases between the germline ends. CDR3 length: 12 residues. CDR3 bases: TGTGCCATTGTGGACACTCAAGAGACCCAGTACTTC. Protein product: CAIVDTQETQYF.

This sequence joins TRBV19 and TRBJ2-3, with 10 positions matching TRBD2. This CDR3 is built from 13 residues. J was trimmed by 14 bases and V by 4 bases; bases with no gene match: 9. Looked up from germline, CDR1 is LNHDA and CDR2 is SQIVND (reference sequence). This CDR3 is CASSTGTSASSYF. The CDR3 DNA follows: TGTGCCAGTAGTACCGGGACTAGCGCCTCATCGTATTTT.

This clone appeared once. This chain links TRBV10-3 with TRBJ1-1; 7 nucleotides agree with TRBD1. Trimming removed 5 bases from V and 3 bases from J; junction bases left unmatched: 3. The CDR3 runs 13 residues. Germline V gives CDR1 ENHRY, CDR2 SYGVKD. CDR3: CAISTGDDTEAFF. CDR3 in DNA: TGTGCCATCAGTACAGGGGATGACACTGAAGCTTTCTTT.

The chain joins TRBV7-9 to TRBJ2-7; 10 bases align to TRBD2. V shed 3 bases, J shed 5 bases, and the junction held 10 bases outside the gene matches. Germline assignment: CDR1 SEHNR and CDR2 FQNEAQ (reference sequence). This CDR3 spans 16 amino acids. CDR3 coding DNA: TGTGCCAGCAGCTTGGCCCGGGCTAGCGGGGGACACGAGCAGTACTTC. Protein: CASSLARASGGHEQYF.

This clone is a singleton in its sample. This chain uses TRBV19 with TRBJ1-4; a weak D match, TRBD1 (6 bases). Germline V lookup: CDR1 LNHDA, CDR2 SQIVND (reference sequence). The CDR3 loop spans 14 amino acids. V lost 7 bases and J lost 4, with 13 bases in between. The CDR3 protein is CASTTGILNEKLFF. In nucleotides, the CDR3 is TGTGCCAGTACCACAGGGATCCTTAATGAAAAACTGTTTTTT.

The V gene is TRBV27, the J gene TRBJ2-5; TRBD1 matches 10 bases. This CDR3 is 16 amino acids long. In germline, CDR1 is MNHEY, CDR2 SMNVEV (reference sequence). V lost 4 bases and J lost 2; bases outside the gene matches: 7. CDR3 nucleotide sequence: TGTGCCAGCAGTTCTCGGGACAGGGGACAACAAGAGACCCAGTACTTC. Encoded protein: CASSSRDRGQQETQYF.

J is TRBJ1-5 and V is TRBV4-1; 8 bases are shared with TRBD1. This CDR3 is built from 15 residues. Looked up from germline, CDR1 is MGHRA and CDR2 is YSYEKL. V lost 3 bases, J lost 7 bases, and 8 bases stayed unmatched. CDR3 coding DNA: TGCGCCAGCAGCCAGGGACAGGCTTTCCGGCAGCCCCAGCATTTT. Translating it yields CASSQGQAFRQPQHF.

The chain has TRBV2 and TRBJ1-5; D gene uncertain. The germline CDR1 and CDR2 sequences are SNHLY and FYNNEI. V was shortened by 0 bases and J by 0 bases, with 18 bases between the two germline ends. The CDR3 has 19 amino acids. The CDR3 coding sequence is TGTGCCAGCAGTGAAGCATACCGGGCCCACCGGAATAGCAATCAGCCCCAGCATTTT. Protein product: CASSEAYRAHRNSNQPQHF.